This T cell receptor beta chain was identified during a study of blood T cell repertoires in COVID-19. On the study more broadly: Sites across the United States, Italy and Spain contributed samples from acute and convalescent COVID-19. In each case, the material was cDNA or gDNA derived from T cells, B-cell-depleted T cells, or PBMCs.

The CDR3 totals 16 residues. V lost 1 base, J lost 2 bases, and 11 bases lay in between. Germline CDR1 and CDR2: SEHNR and FQNEAQ (reference sequence). Authors' methods: It was from reference gene primer amplification that nucleated cell counts were estimated. The data were produced by immunoSEQ multiplex PCR, yet TCRdb's version contains in-frame clones alone and is incomplete. The DNA was the basis for D and trimming; V, J and clone size are from that table. Of tens of thousands of clones in the sample, about 80% are singletons; the top ten hold about an eighth. This clone appeared a few times. The chain is built from TRBV7-9 and TRBJ1-4; tentative D call: TRBD1 (5 bases). The sequence came from a human donor in a cohort sampled during active COVID-19. The sequenced material came from peripheral blood. CDR3 in amino acids: CASSLGQGATNEKLFF. DNA for the CDR3: TGTGCCAGCAGCTTAGGACAAGGGGCCACTAATGAAAAACTGTTTTTT.